This record looks at one TCR beta chain sequence and its context. The antigen is unknown. These data come from a study of CD8 T cells in ankylosing spondylitis. Study-wide results and limits: Ankylosing spondylitis blood seemed to carry a telltale TCR beta motif made of seven or eight highly homologous variants. Disease-linked clones were found to be CD8+ and relatively rare in peripheral blood. A number of the motif variants had already been described in reactive arthritis synovial fluid and blood. Enrichment of disease-linked clones was reportedly significant in matched ankylosing spondylitis synovial fluid.

CDR1 and CDR2 from the germline V gene are SEHNR and FQNEAQ (reference sequence). Deletions cut 5 bases from V and 5 bases from J, with 15 bases between. CDR3 size: 14 residues. A quantitative 5'-RACE method, one with molecular barcodes, was used to make TCR beta libraries. TCRdb fed the 5' RACE reads into MiXCR, producing one record per CDR3 protein. The table has approximately 400,000 distinct CDR3 sequences, 25% to 30% seen once; the top ten hold approximately 1%. This clonotype was obtained from a male donor with ankylosing spondylitis. V usage is TRBV7-9 and J usage is TRBJ1-1; D remains unclear. The sequenced sample consisted of blood, either unsorted or a sorted T cell fraction (not recorded which). The CDR3 coding sequence is TGTGCCAGCAGCGCGCCGATTCTGCGGACTGAAGCTTTCTTT. This codes for CASSAPILRTEAFF.